A selection of T cell receptor beta chains follows, all from one sample in a study of blood T cell repertoires in COVID-19. Generated by immunoSEQ multiplex PCR, the TCRdb table keeps only in-frame clones and is missing some. The repertoire holds approximately 170,000 clones, around four fifths seen once, with roughly 4.5% in the top ten. Sample: PBMCs or T cells enriched from blood (not recorded which). These receptors originate from a woman between 50 and 59 years old who had recovered from COVID-19. Each CDR3 is given with its conserved first and last residue. Fields, in order: J gene, D gene, clone size, V gene, CDR3 protein, CDR3 DNA. The D gene is left open where the match is weak. Only some rows state a clone size, as once, few, many or a class for expanded clones.

j_gene: TRBJ1-2; d_gene: NA; abundance: NA; v_gene: TRBV19; CDR3aa: CASSRGEFSGYTF; CDR3nt: TGTGCCAGTAGTCGCGGGGAATTTTCCGGCTACACCTTC
j_gene: TRBJ1-1; d_gene: NA; abundance: NA; v_gene: TRBV4-2; CDR3aa: CASSQDWNTEAFF; CDR3nt: TGTGCCAGCAGCCAAGACTGGAACACTGAAGCTTTCTTT
j_gene: TRBJ2-1; d_gene: TRBD1; abundance: NA; v_gene: TRBV14; CDR3aa: CASSRETGVAYNEQFF; CDR3nt: TGTGCCAGCAGCCGCGAAACAGGGGTCGCCTACAATGAGCAGTTCTTC
j_gene: TRBJ1-5; d_gene: NA; abundance: NA; v_gene: TRBV28; CDR3aa: CASLGPPFNQPQHF; CDR3nt: TGTGCCAGCCTGGGCCCCCCCTTCAATCAGCCCCAGCATTTT
j_gene: TRBJ2-2; d_gene: TRBD1; abundance: NA; v_gene: TRBV7-6; CDR3aa: CASSSETGWNTGELFF; CDR3nt: TGTGCCAGCAGCTCCGAGACAGGGTGGAACACCGGGGAGCTGTTTTTT
j_gene: TRBJ2-3; d_gene: TRBD2; abundance: NA; v_gene: TRBV15; CDR3aa: CATSRVHLLAGRTDTQYF; CDR3nt: TGTGCCACCAGCAGAGTCCACCTCCTAGCGGGGCGCACAGATACGCAGTATTTT
j_gene: TRBJ2-1; d_gene: NA; abundance: NA; v_gene: TRBV7-6; CDR3aa: CASSLRRDYNEQFF; CDR3nt: TGTGCCAGCAGCTTGCGGCGGGATTACAATGAGCAGTTCTTC
j_gene: TRBJ1-1; d_gene: NA; abundance: NA; v_gene: TRBV7-9; CDR3aa: CASSPDRTEAFF; CDR3nt: TGTGCCAGCAGTCCAGACAGGACTGAAGCTTTCTTT
j_gene: TRBJ2-5; d_gene: NA; abundance: once; v_gene: TRBV15; CDR3aa: CATTQDRLQETQYF; CDR3nt: TGTGCCACCACCCAAGACAGGCTCCAAGAGACCCAGTACTTC
j_gene: TRBJ2-2; d_gene: NA; abundance: NA; v_gene: TRBV7-9; CDR3aa: CASSSPQGTTGELFF; CDR3nt: TGTGCCAGCAGCTCCCCACAGGGTACCACCGGGGAGCTGTTTTTT
j_gene: TRBJ2-5; d_gene: TRBD2; abundance: NA; v_gene: TRBV11-2; CDR3aa: CASSLGSVSGGGETQYF; CDR3nt: TGTGCCAGCAGCTTAGGGTCCGTTAGCGGGGGAGGAGAGACCCAGTACTTC
j_gene: TRBJ2-1; d_gene: TRBD2; abundance: NA; v_gene: TRBV20-1; CDR3aa: CSASGLAGQEQFF; CDR3nt: TGCAGTGCGAGTGGACTAGCGGGACAGGAGCAGTTCTTC
j_gene: TRBJ1-2; d_gene: NA; abundance: NA; v_gene: TRBV12-3/TRBV12-4; CDR3aa: CASSLPANYGYTF; CDR3nt: TGTGCCAGCAGTTTACCAGCTAACTATGGCTACACCTTC
j_gene: TRBJ2-5; d_gene: NA; abundance: NA; v_gene: TRBV7-2; CDR3aa: CASSFDRTLYQETQYF; CDR3nt: TGTGCCAGCAGCTTTGACAGGACCTTGTACCAAGAGACCCAGTACTTC
j_gene: TRBJ2-1; d_gene: NA; abundance: once; v_gene: TRBV7-9; CDR3aa: CASSLSGRFHNEQFF; CDR3nt: TGTGCCAGCAGCCTTAGTGGCAGGTTCCACAATGAGCAGTTCTTC
j_gene: TRBJ1-6; d_gene: NA; abundance: NA; v_gene: TRBV12-3/TRBV12-4; CDR3aa: CASSFSLRSPLHF; CDR3nt: TGTGCCAGCAGTTTTTCCCTTCGTTCACCCCTCCACTTT
j_gene: TRBJ1-2; d_gene: NA; abundance: NA; v_gene: TRBV6-5; CDR3aa: CASSYQTGPYGYTF; CDR3nt: TGTGCCAGCAGTTACCAAACAGGGCCCTATGGCTACACCTTC
j_gene: TRBJ1-1; d_gene: NA; abundance: NA; v_gene: TRBV6-2/TRBV6-3; CDR3aa: CASSPGGRNTEAFF; CDR3nt: TGTGCCAGCAGCCCGGGGGGTCGGAACACTGAAGCTTTCTTT
j_gene: TRBJ2-3; d_gene: NA; abundance: NA; v_gene: TRBV5-1; CDR3aa: CASRHRVSTDTQYF; CDR3nt: TGCGCCAGCAGACATCGGGTTAGCACAGATACGCAGTATTTT
j_gene: TRBJ1-4; d_gene: NA; abundance: NA; v_gene: TRBV28; CDR3aa: CASTLIGGIEKLFF; CDR3nt: TGTGCCAGCACCCTGATTGGGGGCATTGAAAAACTGTTTTTT
j_gene: TRBJ1-5; d_gene: TRBD1; abundance: once; v_gene: TRBV20-1; CDR3aa: CSASGQGYSNQPQHF; CDR3nt: TGCAGTGCTAGTGGACAGGGCTATAGCAATCAGCCCCAGCATTTT
j_gene: TRBJ1-2; d_gene: NA; abundance: NA; v_gene: TRBV19; CDR3aa: CTSSPFGGGYGYTF; CDR3nt: TGTACCAGTAGTCCTTTCGGTGGAGGGTATGGCTACACCTTC
j_gene: TRBJ2-1; d_gene: NA; abundance: many; v_gene: TRBV9; CDR3aa: CASSVGSGYISDEQFF; CDR3nt: TGTGCCAGCAGCGTAGGAAGCGGATACATAAGCGATGAGCAGTTCTTC